These T cell receptor beta chains were read from a single sample in a study of blood T cell repertoires in COVID-19. Data came from immunoSEQ multiplex PCR; TCRdb stores just in-frame clones and leaves some out. The repertoire holds roughly 160,000 clones, with approximately 88% as singletons. Sequenced sample: peripheral blood. The receptors derive from a woman aged 55-69 years with acute or convalescent COVID-19. CDR3s include the opening cysteine and the closing phenylalanine or tryptophan. The D gene is left open where the match is weak. Clone sizes are given selectively: once, few, many, or a class where the clone is expanded.

V,size,J,length,D,DNA,CDR3
TRBV7-2,.,TRBJ2-2,18,.,TGTGCCAGCAGCTTAGGGGCAATCGGAGGGATCGGGGGCGGGGAGCTGTTTTTT,CASSLGAIGGIGGGELFF
TRBV27,.,TRBJ2-3,18,TRBD2,TGTGCCAGCAGTCTCGGACTAGCGGGGGATTCTAGCACAGATACGCAGTATTTT,CASSLGLAGDSSTDTQYF
TRBV14,.,TRBJ2-2,17,.,TGTGCCAGCAGCCTAGCTGCCGGGACTGGGAACACCGGGGAGCTGTTTTTT,CASSLAAGTGNTGELFF
TRBV6-2/TRBV6-3,.,TRBJ2-3,16,TRBD2,TGTGCCAGCAGCACTATAGCGGGGATTAGCACAGATACGCAGTATTTT,CASSTIAGISTDTQYF
TRBV9,.,TRBJ1-2,14,.,TGTGCCAGCAGCGTAGGGTGGATAGGGGATGGCTACACCTTC,CASSVGWIGDGYTF
TRBV6-5,.,TRBJ1-4,14,.,TGTGCCAGCAGGTACTCGGCCGTAAATGAAAAACTGTTTTTT,CASRYSAVNEKLFF
TRBV18,.,TRBJ1-3,15,TRBD1,TGTGCCAGCTCATCGACAGGGGGCTCTGGAAACACCATATATTTT,CASSSTGGSGNTIYF
TRBV5-4,.,TRBJ1-2,14,TRBD1,TGTGCCAGCAGCCCAGGGACAGATCTCTATGGCTACACCTTC,CASSPGTDLYGYTF
TRBV5-1,.,TRBJ2-1,16,TRBD2,TGCGCCAGCAGCTACGGGACTAGCGGGGGTTACAATGAGCAGTTCTTC,CASSYGTSGGYNEQFF
TRBV11-3,.,TRBJ2-1,16,.,TGTGCCAGCAGCTTAAGAACTGGGTCCAGGGTCGATGAGCAGTTCTTC,CASSLRTGSRVDEQFF
TRBV4-3,.,TRBJ1-1,14,TRBD1,TGCGCCAGCAGCCAACTAGCCTACAGGGGTAAAGCTTTCTTT,CASSQLAYRGKAFF
TRBV30,.,TRBJ2-7,15,.,TGTGCCTGGAGCTATACCATCGGGAATCCCCACGAGCAGTACTTC,CAWSYTIGNPHEQYF
TRBV15,.,TRBJ1-3,16,.,TGTGCCACCAGCAGAGATCCAGGGGTTGGAGGAAACACCATATATTTT,CATSRDPGVGGNTIYF
TRBV20-1,.,TRBJ2-2,16,TRBD2,TGCAGTGCTAGTCCGCTAGCGGGAGGCAACACCGGGGAGCTGTTTTTT,CSASPLAGGNTGELFF
TRBV19,.,TRBJ1-1,12,.,TGTGCCAGTAGTACCGGGTCGGTTGAAGCTTTCTTT,CASSTGSVEAFF
TRBV6-2/TRBV6-3,.,TRBJ1-6,15,TRBD1,TGTGCCAGCAGTAAATACGGGACAGGGGATTCACCCCTCCACTTT,CASSKYGTGDSPLHF
TRBV5-1,.,TRBJ2-2,15,TRBD2,TGCGCCAGCAGCTTGCCTAGCGGGGACACCGGGGAGCTGTTTTTT,CASSLPSGDTGELFF
TRBV11-3,.,TRBJ2-7,13,.,TGTGCCAGCAGCTTGGGGCCAGGGTTCGAGCAGTACTTC,CASSLGPGFEQYF
TRBV5-4,.,TRBJ1-3,18,TRBD1,TGTGCCAGCAGCTTGGGACAGGGGCCTAAATCCTCTGGAAACACCATATATTTT,CASSLGQGPKSSGNTIYF
TRBV4-3,.,TRBJ1-3,14,.,TGCGCCAGCAGCCCCAGCCGGGCTGGAAACACCATATATTTT,CASSPSRAGNTIYF
TRBV4-3,.,TRBJ1-3,15,TRBD1,TGCGCCAGCAGCCCCGGGACAGTCTCTGGAAACACCATATATTTT,CASSPGTVSGNTIYF
TRBV4-2,.,TRBJ2-5,13,.,TGTGCCAGCAGCCTGGCCCCCCAAGAGACCCAGTACTTC,CASSLAPQETQYF
TRBV25-1,once,TRBJ1-4,15,.,TGTGCCAGCAGTGAGCTAGGCAGTGGTAATGAAAAACTGTTTTTT,CASSELGSGNEKLFF
TRBV5-6,.,TRBJ1-1,16,.,TGTGCCAGCAGCTTACCCGAACACGGGGAGGACACTGAAGCTTTCTTT,CASSLPEHGEDTEAFF
TRBV18,.,TRBJ2-7,16,TRBD1,TGTGCCAGCTCACCACGGGGGGGACAGGGGGCCTACGAGCAGTACTTC,CASSPRGGQGAYEQYF